This section outlines one TCR beta chain sequence together with its context. This entry is derived from a study of T cell changes during pregnancy in multiple sclerosis. Data came from immunoSEQ multiplex PCR; TCRdb stores just in-frame clones and leaves some out. Among tens of thousands of clones, roughly 92% were seen once, and the ten largest hold 2.5% to 4%. The clonotype was recovered from a female donor with multiple sclerosis, enrolled in a pregnancy study. Sequenced material: CD8+ T cells from peripheral blood mononuclear cells, taken in the second trimester of pregnancy.

The DNA of the CDR3 is TGTGCCTGGAGAGGGCCCGGACCCGGGGGTGGCTACACCTTC. It is translated as CAWRGPGPGGGYTF. This rearrangement joins TRBV30 to TRBJ1-2, with D perhaps TRBD1 (5 bases). CDR3 length: 14 residues. CDR1 is GTSNPN and CDR2 is SVGIG in the germline V gene (reference sequence). V was shortened by 3 bases and J by 7 bases, with 18 bases between the two germline ends.